The T cell receptor (beta chain) under discussion was sequenced for a study of Ad26.COV2.S vaccination and SARS-CoV-2 variants. Treatment described: about 20 received Ad26.COV2.S at low or high dose, single or two shots; a few received placebo; per-sample allocation not given. Repertoires come from day 63 after the first vaccine or placebo injection. The count of this clone is one. Measured with immunoSEQ multiplex PCR; TCRdb has only the in-frame clones, and not every one. The data show about 460,000 clones, 89% seen once. Trimming cost V 2 bases and J 2 bases; bases outside gene matches: 5. Per germline, CDR1 SGHNT and CDR2 YYREEE (reference sequence). The CDR3 sequence is 16 residues long.

This clonotype was obtained from a person between 18 and 59 years old who received the Ad26.COV2.S COVID-19 vaccine or a placebo. V is TRBV5-4 and J is TRBJ2-3, with 10 positions matching TRBD2. The starting material was peripheral blood, obtained in a trial of Ad26.COV2.S vaccine versus placebo. CDR3: CASSFKTSGFTDTQYF. The CDR3 nucleotides are TGTGCCAGCAGCTTCAAGACTAGCGGGTTCACAGATACGCAGTATTTT.